This TCR beta chain is drawn from a study of blood T cell repertoires in COVID-19. About the research overall: Sites across the United States, Italy and Spain contributed samples from acute and convalescent COVID-19. PBMCs, B-cell-depleted T cells, or T cells were the source of the cDNA or gDNA that made up the material.

V lost 1 base, J lost 2 bases, and 12 bases lay in between. The CDR3 has 16 residues. Per the germline V gene, CDR1 is SGHVS and CDR2 is FQNEAQ. Original analysis: Amplifying reference gene primers gave estimates of nucleated cell counts. Sequencing was performed with immunoSEQ multiplex PCR; in TCRdb, only in-frame clones are kept and a portion is missing. The V and J calls and clone size come from that table; D and trimming were worked out from the DNA. Here the sample spans about half a million clones, approximately 83% being singletons. Sequencing was performed on peripheral blood. The clonotype was recovered from a human donor in a cohort sampled during active COVID-19. V is TRBV7-8 and J is TRBJ1-3; D not certain. The CDR3 DNA reads as TGTGCCAGCAGCTTAGGCTCCAGGCAGGCTGGAAACACCATATATTTT. It translates to CASSLGSRQAGNTIYF.